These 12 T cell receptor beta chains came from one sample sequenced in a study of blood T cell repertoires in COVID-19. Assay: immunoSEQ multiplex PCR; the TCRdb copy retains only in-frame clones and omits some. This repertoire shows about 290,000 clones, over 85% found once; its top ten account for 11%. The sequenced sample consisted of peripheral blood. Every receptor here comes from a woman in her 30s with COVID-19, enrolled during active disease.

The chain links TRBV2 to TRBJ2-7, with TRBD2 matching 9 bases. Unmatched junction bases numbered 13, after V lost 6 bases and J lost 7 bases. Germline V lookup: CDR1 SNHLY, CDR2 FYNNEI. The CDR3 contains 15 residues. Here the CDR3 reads CASRESGTSPREQYF. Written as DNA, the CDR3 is TGTGCCAGCAGGGAATCCGGGACTAGCCCTAGAGAGCAGTACTTC.

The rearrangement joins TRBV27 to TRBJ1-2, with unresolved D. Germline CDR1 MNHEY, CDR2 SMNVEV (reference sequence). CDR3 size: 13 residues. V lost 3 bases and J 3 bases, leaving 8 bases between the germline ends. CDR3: CASSFFIDYGYTF. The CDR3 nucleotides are TGTGCCAGCAGTTTTTTCATAGACTATGGCTACACCTTC.

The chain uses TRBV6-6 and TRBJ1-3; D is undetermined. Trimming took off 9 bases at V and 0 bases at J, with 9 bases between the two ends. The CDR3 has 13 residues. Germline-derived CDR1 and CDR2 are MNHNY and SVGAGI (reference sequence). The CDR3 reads CASLALSGNTIYF. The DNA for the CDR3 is TGTGCCAGTTTAGCGCTCTCTGGAAACACCATATATTTT.

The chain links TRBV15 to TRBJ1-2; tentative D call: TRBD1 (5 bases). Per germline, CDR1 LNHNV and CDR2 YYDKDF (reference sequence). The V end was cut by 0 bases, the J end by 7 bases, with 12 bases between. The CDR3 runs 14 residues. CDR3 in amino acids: CATSRDGRAGGYTF. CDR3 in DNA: TGTGCCACCAGCAGAGATGGCAGGGCCGGTGGCTACACCTTC.

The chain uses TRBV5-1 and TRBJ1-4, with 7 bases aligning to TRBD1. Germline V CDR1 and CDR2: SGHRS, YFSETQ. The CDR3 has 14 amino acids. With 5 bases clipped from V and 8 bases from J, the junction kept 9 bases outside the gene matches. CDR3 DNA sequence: TGCGCCAGCAGTCCGGACAGGTTATTCGAAAAACTGTTTTTT. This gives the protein CASSPDRLFEKLFF.

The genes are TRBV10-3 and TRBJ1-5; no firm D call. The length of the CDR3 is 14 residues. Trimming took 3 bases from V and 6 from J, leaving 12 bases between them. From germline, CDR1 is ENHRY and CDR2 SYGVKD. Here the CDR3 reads CAISDGWEAQPQHF. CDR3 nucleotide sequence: TGTGCCATCAGTGACGGGTGGGAGGCTCAGCCCCAGCATTTT.

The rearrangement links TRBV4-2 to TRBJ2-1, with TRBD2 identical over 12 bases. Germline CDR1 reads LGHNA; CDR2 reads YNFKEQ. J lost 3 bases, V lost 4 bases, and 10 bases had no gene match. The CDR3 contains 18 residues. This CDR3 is CASSREVLAGGIYNEQFF. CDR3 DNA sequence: TGTGCCAGCAGCCGAGAAGTTCTAGCGGGGGGGATCTACAATGAGCAGTTCTTC.

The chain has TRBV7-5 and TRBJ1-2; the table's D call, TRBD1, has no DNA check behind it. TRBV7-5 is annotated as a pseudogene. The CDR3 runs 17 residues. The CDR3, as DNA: TGTGTCAGAAGCTTCGCCGGGACAGGGGCCCGCAGCGATGGCTACACCTTC. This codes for CVRSFAGTGARSDGYTF.

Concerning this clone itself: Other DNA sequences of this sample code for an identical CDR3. This CDR3 reads CASSIGGGNTEAFF. As DNA, the CDR3 is TGTGCCAGTAGTATAGGGGGGGGTAACACTGAAGCTTTCTTT. The V gene is TRBV19, the J gene TRBJ1-1; TRBD1 might be the D (5 bases). V shed 1 base and J shed 2 bases, with 8 bases lying between them. Germline-derived CDR1 and CDR2 are LNHDA and SQIVND (reference sequence). CDR3 length: 14 amino acids. Supplemented by reference TRBV19 and TRBJ1-1, the full variable domain reads DGGITQSPKYLFRKEGQNVTLSCEQNLNHDAMYWYRQDPGQGLRLIYYSQIVNDFQKGDIAEGYSVSREKKESFPLTVTSAQKNPTAFYLCASSIGGGNTEAFFGQGTRLTVV.

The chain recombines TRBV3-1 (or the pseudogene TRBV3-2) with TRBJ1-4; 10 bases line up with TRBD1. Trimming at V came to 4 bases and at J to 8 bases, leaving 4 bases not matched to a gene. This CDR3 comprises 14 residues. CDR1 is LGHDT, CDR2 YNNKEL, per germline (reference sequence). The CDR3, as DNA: TGTGCCAGCAGCCTGGGGACAGGGGTCGAAAAACTGTTTTTT. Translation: CASSLGTGVEKLFF.

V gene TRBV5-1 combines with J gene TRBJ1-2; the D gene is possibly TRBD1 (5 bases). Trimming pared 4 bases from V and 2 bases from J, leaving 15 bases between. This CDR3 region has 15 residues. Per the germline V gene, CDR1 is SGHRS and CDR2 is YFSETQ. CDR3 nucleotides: TGCGCCAGCAGCACCACGACAGAACTCAACTATGGCTACACCTTC. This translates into CASSTTTELNYGYTF.

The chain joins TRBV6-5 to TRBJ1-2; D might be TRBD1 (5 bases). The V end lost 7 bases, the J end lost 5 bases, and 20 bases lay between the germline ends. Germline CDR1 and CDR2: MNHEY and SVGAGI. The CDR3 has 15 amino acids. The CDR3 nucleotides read TGTGCCAGCACCGAGGCAGGGACGGGAGCTTATGGCTACACCTTC. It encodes CASTEAGTGAYGYTF.